The source of this T cell receptor beta chain is a study of T-cell memory formation after mild COVID-19. In the study overall: Clusters of TCRs were largely donor specific. Findings of the study overall: The study found contracting CD4+ clones mainly in CM and EM and contracting CD8+ clones in EMRA. Memory from before infection featured some responding clones, which suggests cross-reactive memory joined.

Trimming took off 1 base at V and 0 bases at J, with 9 bases between the two ends. This CDR3 comprises 15 residues. Germline V lookup: CDR1 SGHVS, CDR2 FNYEAQ. This clonotype has more than one count but fewer than ten. Its antigen is still unknown. A single record per CDR3 protein comes from TCRdb applying MiXCR to the 5' RACE reads. The sample holds some 100,000 distinct CDR3 sequences, around 10% seen once. This chain uses TRBV7-6 with TRBJ1-1; D call uncertain. The TCR sequence derives from a man in his late teens or twenties who had mild COVID-19 (a few samples of this study predate the infection). Cell type and time point are not known. The specimen was PBMCs or a T cell subset sorted from them (not recorded which). Written as DNA, the CDR3 is TGTGCCAGCAGCTTAGAGCGGCACATGAACACTGAAGCTTTCTTT. Its translation is CASSLERHMNTEAFF.